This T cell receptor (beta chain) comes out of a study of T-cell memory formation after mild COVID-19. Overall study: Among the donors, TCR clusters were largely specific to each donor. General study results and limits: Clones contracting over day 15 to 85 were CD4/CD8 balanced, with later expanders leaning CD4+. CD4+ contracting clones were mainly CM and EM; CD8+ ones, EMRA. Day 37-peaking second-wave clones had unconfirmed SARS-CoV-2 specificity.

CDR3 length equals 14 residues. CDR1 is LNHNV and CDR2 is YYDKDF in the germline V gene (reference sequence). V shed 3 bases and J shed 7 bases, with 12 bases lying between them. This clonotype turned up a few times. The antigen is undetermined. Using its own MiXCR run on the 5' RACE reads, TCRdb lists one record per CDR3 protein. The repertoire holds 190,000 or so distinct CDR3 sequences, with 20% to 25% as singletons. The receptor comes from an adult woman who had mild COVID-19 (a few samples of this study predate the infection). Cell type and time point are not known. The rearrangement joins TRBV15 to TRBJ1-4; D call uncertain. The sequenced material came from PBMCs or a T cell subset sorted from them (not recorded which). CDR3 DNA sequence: TGTGCCACCAGCAGCCGAATGAGAGGTGAAAAACTGTTTTTT. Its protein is CATSSRMRGEKLFF.